The next 5 T cell receptor beta chains were all read from a single sample in a study of shared clonotypes between healthy human individuals (dated by TCRdb to 2018 to 2020). CD8 naive samples consisted of CD45RO-negative cells that were positively selected for CCR7, yielding a CD45RA+CCR7+ population without TemRA cells. Receptor amplification or capture employed the immunoSEQ multiplex PCR assay. TCRdb holds this immuneACCESS table with in-frame rearrangements only. Some clones are missing; in checked studies, unresolved V genes explain under half, and the rest has no known cause. The sample data list about 2.1 million clones, and under 95% of these were observed just once. The ten largest account for roughly 1.8% of the sample. Sequencing was carried out using naive CD8+ T cells from PBMCs. Sample cell subset or site, as interpreted from the label and publication: CD45RA+CCR7+. These receptor sequences come from a man between 18 and 35 years old in good health. Some clones in this sample may be carry-over from other donors' samples.

CDR3 bases: TGTGCCAGCAGCGGCCCAACGAGCGGGAGTGCAGATACGCAGTATTTT. It codes for CASSGPTSGSADTQYF. The chain couples TRBV9 to TRBJ2-3, with TRBD2 matching 8 bases. The CDR3 has 16 amino acids. The germline V gene has CDR1 SGDLS and CDR2 YYNGEE. V trimming: 3 bases; J trimming: 4 bases; junction bases outside the gene matches: 10.

Note on this clone: The same CDR3 is also encoded by other DNA sequences in this sample. The chain has TRBV5-6 and TRBJ2-7; D call uncertain. V lost 0 bases to trimming and J lost 4 bases, with 11 bases between them. Per the germline V gene, CDR1 is SGHDT and CDR2 is YYEEEE. The CDR3 totals 14 residues. The CDR3 DNA reads as TGTGCCAGCAGCTTGGGGGCTTCTACATACGAGCAGTACTTC. It is translated as CASSLGASTYEQYF.

The chain carries TRBV11-2 and TRBJ2-3; D may correspond to TRBD1 or TRBD2 (5 bases each). Germline CDR1 reads SGHAT; CDR2 reads FQNNGV. V lost 3 bases and J 4 bases, leaving 14 bases between the germline ends. The CDR3 has 15 amino acids. The DNA for the CDR3 is TGTGCCAGCAGCTTGGGGGTGAGGGCATCAGATACGCAGTATTTT. It encodes CASSLGVRASDTQYF.

The J gene is TRBJ2-7, the V gene TRBV9; D is uncertain. Germline V lookup: CDR1 SGDLS, CDR2 YYNGEE. This CDR3 has 13 residues. V lost 3 bases and J 6 bases, leaving 13 bases between the germline ends. The CDR3 sequence: CASSAGRSAEQYF. In nucleotides, the CDR3 is TGTGCCAGCAGCGCGGGCAGGTCAGCCGAGCAGTACTTC.

The table lists this clone with a few counts. V and J are TRBV7-9 and TRBJ2-7, with D perhaps TRBD1 or TRBD2 (5 bases each). Trimming took off 7 bases at V and 5 bases at J, with 12 bases between the two ends. The CDR3 is 12 residues long. CDR1 and CDR2 from the germline V gene are SEHNR and FQNEAQ (reference sequence). The CDR3 nucleotides read TGTGCCAGCACCGTGGGGGTCGACGAGCAGTACTTC. Translated: CASTVGVDEQYF.